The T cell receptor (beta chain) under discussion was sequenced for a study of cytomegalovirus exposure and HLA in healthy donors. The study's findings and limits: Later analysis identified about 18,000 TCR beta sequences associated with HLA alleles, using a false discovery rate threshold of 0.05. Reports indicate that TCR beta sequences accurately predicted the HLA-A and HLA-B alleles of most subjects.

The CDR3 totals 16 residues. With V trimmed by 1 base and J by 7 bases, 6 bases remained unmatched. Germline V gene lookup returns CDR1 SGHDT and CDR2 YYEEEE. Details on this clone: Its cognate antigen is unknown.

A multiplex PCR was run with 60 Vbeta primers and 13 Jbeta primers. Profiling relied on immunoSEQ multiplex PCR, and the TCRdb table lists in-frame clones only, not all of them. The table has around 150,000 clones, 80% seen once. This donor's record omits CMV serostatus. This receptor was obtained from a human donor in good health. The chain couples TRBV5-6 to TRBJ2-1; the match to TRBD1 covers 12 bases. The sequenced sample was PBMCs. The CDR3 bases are TGTGCCAGCAGCTTGATGGGACAGGGGGCGCGAAATGAGCAGTTCTTC. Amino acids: CASSLMGQGARNEQFF. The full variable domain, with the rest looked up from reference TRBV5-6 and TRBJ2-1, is DAGVTQSPTHLIKTRGQQVTLRCSPKSGHDTVSWYQQALGQGPQFIFQYYEEEERQRGNFPDRFSGHQFPNYSSELNVNALLLGDSALYLCASSLMGQGARNEQFFGPGTRLTVL.